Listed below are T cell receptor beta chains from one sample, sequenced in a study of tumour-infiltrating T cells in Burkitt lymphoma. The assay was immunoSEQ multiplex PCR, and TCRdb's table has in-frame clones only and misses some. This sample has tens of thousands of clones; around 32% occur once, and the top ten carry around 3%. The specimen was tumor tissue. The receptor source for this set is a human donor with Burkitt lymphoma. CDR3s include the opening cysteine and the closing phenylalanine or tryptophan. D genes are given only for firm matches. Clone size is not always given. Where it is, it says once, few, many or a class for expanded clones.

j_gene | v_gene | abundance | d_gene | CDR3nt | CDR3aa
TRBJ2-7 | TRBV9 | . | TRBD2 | TGTGCCAGCAGCGTAGGACTAGCACCCTACGAGCAGTACTTC | CASSVGLAPYEQYF
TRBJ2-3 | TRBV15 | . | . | TGTGCCACCAGCGGAGACAGGGATACGCAGTATTTT | CATSGDRDTQYF
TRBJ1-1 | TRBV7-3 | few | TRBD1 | TGTGCCAGCAGCTTAAAAAGGTGGGGGGACAGGGCGGGTACTGAAGCTTTCTTT | CASSLKRWGDRAGTEAFF
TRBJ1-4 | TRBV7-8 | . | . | TGTGCCAGCAGCCAAGGGTGGGGTGAAAAACTGTTTTTT | CASSQGWGEKLFF
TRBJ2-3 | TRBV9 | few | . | TGTGCCAGCAGCGCCCCCGAGGGAACCCACACAGATACGCAGTATTTT | CASSAPEGTHTDTQYF
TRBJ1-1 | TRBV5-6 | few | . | TGTGCCAGCAGCTTGAACGTGAACACTGAAGCTTTCTTT | CASSLNVNTEAFF
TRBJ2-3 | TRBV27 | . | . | TGTGCCAGCAGTTTGGCAGGGGAGGGGACAGATACGCAGTATTTT | CASSLAGEGTDTQYF
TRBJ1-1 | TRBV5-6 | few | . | TGTGCCAGCAGCTTGCAGTGGGGTGGGAACACTGAAGCTTTCTTT | CASSLQWGGNTEAFF
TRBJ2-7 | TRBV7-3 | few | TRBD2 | TGTGCCAGCAGCACAGCGGGGGGGCCCTACGAGCAGTACTTC | CASSTAGGPYEQYF
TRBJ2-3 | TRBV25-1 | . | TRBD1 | TGTGCCAGCAGTGATACCAGGGGGCGTGTAGATACGCAGTATTTT | CASSDTRGRVDTQYF
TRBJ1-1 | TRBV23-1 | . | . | TGCGCCAGCAGTCGGGAAAGGAACACTGAAGCTTTCTTT | CASSRERNTEAFF
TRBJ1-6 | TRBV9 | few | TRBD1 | TGTGCCAGGGGGACAGGGTATTCACCCCTCCACTTT | CARGTGYSPLHF
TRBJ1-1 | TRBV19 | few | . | TGTGCCAGTAGTATGACGTTTCGACAGAAAGCTTTCTTT | CASSMTFRQKAFF
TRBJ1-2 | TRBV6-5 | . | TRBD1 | TGTGCCAGCAGTTACTTCTTAGGGGGCGCAGGCTATGGCTACACCTTC | CASSYFLGGAGYGYTF
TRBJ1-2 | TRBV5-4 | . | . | TGTGCCAGCAGCTTGGGGTCCGGGGGGGGCTACACCTTC | CASSLGSGGGYTF
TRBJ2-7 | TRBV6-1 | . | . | TGTGCCATCAAGCCCGCAACCACTAGCTACGAGCAGTACTTC | CAIKPATTSYEQYF
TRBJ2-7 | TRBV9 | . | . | TGTGCCAGCAGCGGCGACTCGAACTCCTACGAGCAGTACTTC | CASSGDSNSYEQYF
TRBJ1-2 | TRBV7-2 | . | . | TGTGCCAGCAGCTCAGTTTCGACGGATGGCTACACCTTC | CASSSVSTDGYTF
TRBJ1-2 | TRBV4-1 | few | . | TGCGCCAGCAGCCGCGCCCTTGCGGATAACTATGGCTACACCTTC | CASSRALADNYGYTF
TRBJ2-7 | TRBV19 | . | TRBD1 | TGTGCCAGTAGTAACCGGGACAGTACCTACGAGCAGTACTTC | CASSNRDSTYEQYF
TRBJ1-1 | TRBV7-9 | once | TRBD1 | TGTGCCAGCAGCTTATCCGGGACAGGCTTTGAAGCTTTCTTT | CASSLSGTGFEAFF
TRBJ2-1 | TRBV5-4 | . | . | TGTGCCAGCAGCTTGGAAGGGGCTAGCTCCTACAATGAGCAGTTCTTC | CASSLEGASSYNEQFF
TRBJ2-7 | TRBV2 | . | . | TGTGCCAGCAGTGAAGATAATGGGCTCTACGAGCAGTACTTC | CASSEDNGLYEQYF
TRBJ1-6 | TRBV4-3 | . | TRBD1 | TGCGCCAGCAGCGAGGGGGCAGGGGCCAGGGCACCCCTCCACTTT | CASSEGAGARAPLHF
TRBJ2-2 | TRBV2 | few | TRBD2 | TGTGCCAGCAGTCCCGGGACTAGCGGGGTCACCGGGGAGCTGTTTTTT | CASSPGTSGVTGELFF
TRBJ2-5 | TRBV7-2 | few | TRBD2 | TGTGCCAGCAGCTTAGCAAGCGGGGGACGACGAGAGACCCAGTACTTC | CASSLASGGRRETQYF
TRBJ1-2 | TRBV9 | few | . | TGTGCCAGCAGCGTCGGGGGGGAGGGATTGGGTGGCTACACCTTC | CASSVGGEGLGGYTF
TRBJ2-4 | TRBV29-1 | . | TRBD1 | TGCAGCGTTGAATGGTTGCAGGGGGCCGGCAAAAACATTCAGTACTTC | CSVEWLQGAGKNIQYF